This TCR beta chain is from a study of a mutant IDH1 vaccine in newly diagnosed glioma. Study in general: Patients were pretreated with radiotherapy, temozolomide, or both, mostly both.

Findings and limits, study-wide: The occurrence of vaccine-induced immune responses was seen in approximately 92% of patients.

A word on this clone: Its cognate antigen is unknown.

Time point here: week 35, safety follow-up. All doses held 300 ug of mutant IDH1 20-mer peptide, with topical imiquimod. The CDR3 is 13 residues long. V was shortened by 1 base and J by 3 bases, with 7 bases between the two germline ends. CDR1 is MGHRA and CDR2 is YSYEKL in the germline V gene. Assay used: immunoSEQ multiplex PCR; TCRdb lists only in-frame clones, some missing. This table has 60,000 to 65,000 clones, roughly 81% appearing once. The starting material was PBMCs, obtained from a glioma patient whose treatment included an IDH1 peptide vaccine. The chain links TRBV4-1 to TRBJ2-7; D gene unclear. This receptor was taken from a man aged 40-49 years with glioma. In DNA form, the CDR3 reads TGCGCCAGCAGCCAAGTACCCTACTACGAGCAGTACTTC. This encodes CASSQVPYYEQYF.